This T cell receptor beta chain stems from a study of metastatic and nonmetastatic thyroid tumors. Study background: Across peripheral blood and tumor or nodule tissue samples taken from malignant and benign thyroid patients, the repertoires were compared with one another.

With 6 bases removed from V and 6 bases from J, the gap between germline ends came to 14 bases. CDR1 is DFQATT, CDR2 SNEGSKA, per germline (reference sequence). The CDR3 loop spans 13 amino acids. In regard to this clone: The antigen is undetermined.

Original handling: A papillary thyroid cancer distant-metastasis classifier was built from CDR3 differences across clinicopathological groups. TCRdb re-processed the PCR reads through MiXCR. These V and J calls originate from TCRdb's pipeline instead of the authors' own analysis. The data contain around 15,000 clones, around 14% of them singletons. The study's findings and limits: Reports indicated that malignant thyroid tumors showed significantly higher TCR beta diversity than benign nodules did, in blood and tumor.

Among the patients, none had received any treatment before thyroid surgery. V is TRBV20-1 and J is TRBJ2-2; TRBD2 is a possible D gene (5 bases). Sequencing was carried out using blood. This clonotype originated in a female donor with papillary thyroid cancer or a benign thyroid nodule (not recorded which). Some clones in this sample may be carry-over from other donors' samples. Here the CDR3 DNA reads TGCAGTGCCCCGGGATTAGTGGCCGGGGAGCTGTTTTTT. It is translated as CSAPGLVAGELFF.